The clone carrying this T cell receptor beta chain was recorded many times. The time point is: before trial treatment. Patients who could take part had advanced solid tumors with no tumor-infiltrating lymphocytes. A roughly 20-cycle PCR with a constant-region primer and V-primer adapter amplified TCRs. In TCRdb, the reads were re-called with MiXCR into one record per CDR3 protein. Among approximately 47,000 distinct CDR3 sequences listed, 12% were seen once. This specimen belongs to a study of low-dose radiotherapy and immunotherapy resistance in tumors. Germline V gene lookup returns CDR1 MNHEY and CDR2 SMNVEV (reference sequence). The V gene lost 6 bases and the J gene lost 5 bases, with 22 bases spanning the gap. This CDR3 spans 16 amino acids.

This specimen was PBMCs, taken before treatment. The rearrangement joins TRBV27 to TRBJ2-5; the D gene is possibly TRBD1 (6 bases). This receptor was obtained from a female donor with ovarian cancer. Here the CDR3 reads CASSSRPAQRGETQYF. CDR3 nucleotide sequence: TGTGCCAGCAGCTCACGACCGGCGCAAAGGGGGGAGACCCAGTACTTC.